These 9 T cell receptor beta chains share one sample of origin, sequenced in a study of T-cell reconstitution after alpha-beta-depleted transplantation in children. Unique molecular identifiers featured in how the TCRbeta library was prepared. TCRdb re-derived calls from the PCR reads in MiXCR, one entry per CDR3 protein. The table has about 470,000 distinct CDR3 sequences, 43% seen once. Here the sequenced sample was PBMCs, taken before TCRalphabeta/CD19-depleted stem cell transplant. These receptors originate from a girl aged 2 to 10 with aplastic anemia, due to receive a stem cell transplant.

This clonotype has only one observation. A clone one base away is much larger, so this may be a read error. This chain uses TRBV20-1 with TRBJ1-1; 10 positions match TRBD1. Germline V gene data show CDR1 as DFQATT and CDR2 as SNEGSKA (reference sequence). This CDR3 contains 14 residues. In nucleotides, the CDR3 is TGCAGTGCAAAAACGGCGACAGGGGGCACTGAAGCTCTCTTT. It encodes CSAKTATGGTEALF.

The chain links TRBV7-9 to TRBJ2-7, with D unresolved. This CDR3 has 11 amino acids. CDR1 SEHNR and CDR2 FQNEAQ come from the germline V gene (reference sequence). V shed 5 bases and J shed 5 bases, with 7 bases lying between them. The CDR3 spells CASSLSNEQYF. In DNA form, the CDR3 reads TGTGCCAGCAGCCTTTCGAACGAGCAGTACTTC.

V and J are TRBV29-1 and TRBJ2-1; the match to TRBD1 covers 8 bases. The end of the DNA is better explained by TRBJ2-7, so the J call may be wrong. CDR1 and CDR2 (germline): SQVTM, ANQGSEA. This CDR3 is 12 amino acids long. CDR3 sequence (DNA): TGCAGCGGAGGCGACAGGGGCTACGAGCAGTACTTC. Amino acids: CSGGDRGYEQYF.

For the CDR3, the DNA is TGTGCCAGCTCACCTACGGGAGCTAACTATGGCTACACCTTC. Its protein product is CASSPTGANYGYTF. The chain uses TRBV18 and TRBJ1-2; D is ambiguous. The CDR3 contains 14 residues. Germline lookup yields CDR1 KGHSH and CDR2 LQKENI. Trimming removed 3 bases at V and 0 bases at J, with 8 bases between.

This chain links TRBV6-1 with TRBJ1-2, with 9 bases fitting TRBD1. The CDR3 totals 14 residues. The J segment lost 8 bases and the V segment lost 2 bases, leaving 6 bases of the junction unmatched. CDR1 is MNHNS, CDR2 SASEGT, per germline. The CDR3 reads CASSELQGAAGYTF. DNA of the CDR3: TGTGCCAGCAGTGAACTACAGGGGGCAGCAGGCTACACCTTC.

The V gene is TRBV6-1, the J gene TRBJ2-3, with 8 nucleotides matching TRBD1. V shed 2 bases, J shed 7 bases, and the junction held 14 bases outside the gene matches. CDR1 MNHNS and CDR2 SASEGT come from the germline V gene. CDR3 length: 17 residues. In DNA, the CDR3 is TGTGCCAGCAGTGAAATTCCCGGGACAGGAGTGAGAAATACGCAGTATTTT. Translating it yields CASSEIPGTGVRNTQYF.

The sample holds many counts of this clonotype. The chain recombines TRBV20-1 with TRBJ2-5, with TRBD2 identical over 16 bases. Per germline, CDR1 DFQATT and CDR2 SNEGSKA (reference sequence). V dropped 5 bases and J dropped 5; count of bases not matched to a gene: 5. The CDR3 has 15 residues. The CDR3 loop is CSAGGTSGRGETQYF. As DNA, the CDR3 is TGCAGTGCTGGAGGGACTAGCGGGAGGGGGGAGACCCAGTACTTC.

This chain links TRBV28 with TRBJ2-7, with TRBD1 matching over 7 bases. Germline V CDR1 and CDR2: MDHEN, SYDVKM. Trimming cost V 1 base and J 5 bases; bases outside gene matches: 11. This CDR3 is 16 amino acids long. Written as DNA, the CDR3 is TGTGCCAGCAGTTTATCCTCACGGGACAGACGGGACGAGCAGTACTTC. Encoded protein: CASSLSSRDRRDEQYF. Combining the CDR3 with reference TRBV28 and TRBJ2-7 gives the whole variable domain DVKVTQSSRYLVKRTGEKVFLECVQDMDHENMFWYRQDPGLGLRLIYFSYDVKMKEKGDIPEGYSVSREKKERFSLILESASTNQTSMYLCASSLSSRDRRDEQYFGPGTRLTVT.

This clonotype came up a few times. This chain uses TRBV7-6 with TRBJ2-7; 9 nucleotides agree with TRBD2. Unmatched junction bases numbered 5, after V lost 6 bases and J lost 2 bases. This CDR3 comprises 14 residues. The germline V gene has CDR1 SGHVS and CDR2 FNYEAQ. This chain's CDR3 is CASRPSGNAYEQYF. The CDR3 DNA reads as TGTGCCAGCAGACCTAGCGGGAATGCCTACGAGCAGTACTTC.